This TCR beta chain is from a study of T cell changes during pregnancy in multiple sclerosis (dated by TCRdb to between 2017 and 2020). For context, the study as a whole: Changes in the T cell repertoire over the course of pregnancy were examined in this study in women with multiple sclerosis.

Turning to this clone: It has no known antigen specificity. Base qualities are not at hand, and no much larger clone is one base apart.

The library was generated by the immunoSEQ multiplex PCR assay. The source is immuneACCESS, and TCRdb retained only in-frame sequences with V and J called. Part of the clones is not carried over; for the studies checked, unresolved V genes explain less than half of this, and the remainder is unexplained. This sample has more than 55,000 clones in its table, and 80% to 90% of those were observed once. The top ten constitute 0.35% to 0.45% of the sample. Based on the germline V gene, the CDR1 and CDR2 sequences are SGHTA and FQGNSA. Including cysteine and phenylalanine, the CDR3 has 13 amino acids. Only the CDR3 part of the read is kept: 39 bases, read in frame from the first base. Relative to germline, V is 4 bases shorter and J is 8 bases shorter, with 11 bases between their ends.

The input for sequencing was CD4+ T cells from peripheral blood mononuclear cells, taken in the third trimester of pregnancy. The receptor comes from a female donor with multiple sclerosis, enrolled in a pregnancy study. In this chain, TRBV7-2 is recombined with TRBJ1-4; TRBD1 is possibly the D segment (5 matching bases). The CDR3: CASSSRAEEKLFF. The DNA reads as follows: TGTGCCAGCAGCTCCAGGGCCGAAGAAAAACTGTTTTTT.